One sample yielded the 10 T cell receptor beta chains listed below, sequenced in a study of T cells in Graves' hyperthyroidism and ophthalmopathy. From RNA transcripts, TCR beta CDR3 regions were amplified. A first-round RT-PCR of the TCR CDR3 used the HTBI primer set. From the multiplex PCR reads, TCRdb called clonotypes with MiXCR, one entry per CDR3 protein. Of some 550,000 distinct CDR3 sequences listed, about a sixth were seen once; the top ten hold more than 3%. Sample: blood. The source of these receptors is a middle-aged woman with Graves' ophthalmopathy.

This clonotype has ten or more counts. This sequence joins TRBV20-1 and TRBJ2-3; 12 nucleotides align to TRBD1. CDR1 DFQATT and CDR2 SNEGSKA come from the germline V gene (reference sequence). The CDR3 has 16 residues. V was clipped by 6 bases and J by 6 bases; unmatched bases: 13. The CDR3 here is CSAIGLGQGAQDTQYF. The CDR3, as DNA: TGCAGTGCCATTGGGTTGGGACAGGGGGCGCAGGATACGCAGTATTTT.

CDR3 nucleotide sequence: TGTGCCAGCAGCCCTATCGGAACTGAAGCTTTCTTT. It encodes CASSPIGTEAFF. The chain couples TRBV9 to TRBJ1-1, with D uncertain. Trimming left V 4 bases short and J 5 bases short, with 9 bases between. CDR1 is SGDLS, CDR2 YYNGEE, per germline. The CDR3 extends over 12 amino acids.

This clonotype appeared a single time. The chain is built from TRBV19 and TRBJ2-1, with D possibly matching TRBD2 (6 bases). This CDR3 is built from 14 residues. Trimming took 3 bases from V and 10 from J, leaving 16 bases between them. Germline V gene sequence: CDR1 LNHDA, CDR2 SQIVND (reference sequence). The CDR3 loop reads CASSMVGLNGEQFF. The CDR3 DNA follows: TGTGCCAGTAGTATGGTGGGACTGAACGGGGAGCAGTTCTTC.

This clonotype was detected ten times or more. The V call is TRBV18, the J call TRBJ1-1; no clear D. CDR3 length: 14 amino acids. With 0 bases removed from V and 1 base from J, the gap between germline ends came to 6 bases. CDR1 KGHSH and CDR2 LQKENI come from the germline V gene. The CDR3: CASSPPLRNTEAFF. CDR3 sequence (DNA): TGTGCCAGCTCACCACCGTTGAGGAACACTGAAGCTTTCTTT. The full variable domain, with the rest looked up from reference TRBV18 and TRBJ1-1, is NAGVMQNPRHLVRRRGQEARLRCSPMKGHSHVYWYRQLPEEGLKFMVYLQKENIIDESGMPKERFSAEFPKEGPSILRIQQVVRGDSAAYFCASSPPLRNTEAFFGQGTRLTVV.

This clonotype was recorded many times. This chain joins TRBV20-1 and TRBJ1-5; no clear D. Germline-derived CDR1 and CDR2 are DFQATT and SNEGSKA (reference sequence). V was trimmed by 6 bases and J by 2 bases, leaving 8 bases between them. The CDR3 sequence is 12 residues long. CDR3 coding DNA: TGCAGTGCGATAAAGGGCAATCAGCCCCAGCATTTT. Amino acids: CSAIKGNQPQHF.

This clonotype was seen ten or more times. The CDR3 DNA is TGCAGTGCTAGAGCTGGCGGGCGCAGGACTGATACGCAGTATTTT. Protein sequence: CSARAGGRRTDTQYF. The chain has TRBV20-1 and TRBJ2-3, with D possibly TRBD2 on 5 matching bases. From germline, CDR1 is DFQATT and CDR2 SNEGSKA (reference sequence). Trimming cost V 1 base and J 6 bases, with 17 bases left between them. CDR3 length equals 15 residues.

The chain combines TRBV25-1 with TRBJ2-1; D may be TRBD2 (6 bases). This CDR3 contains 16 residues. Trimming took 4 bases from V and 1 from J, leaving 14 bases between them. Per the germline V gene, CDR1 is MGHDK and CDR2 is SYGVNS. CDR3 sequence reads: CASSGGVRGSYNEQFF. The CDR3 nucleotides read TGTGCCAGCAGTGGTGGGGTACGGGGGTCCTACAATGAGCAGTTCTTC.

This clonotype was recorded a few times. The rearrangement joins TRBV3-1 to TRBJ2-1; D is ambiguous. The CDR3 length is 12 residues. CDR1 is LGHDT, CDR2 YNNKEL, per germline (reference sequence). Deletions cut 5 bases from V and 9 bases from J, with 11 bases between. The CDR3 reads CASSFLSSEQFF. In nucleotides, the CDR3 is TGTGCCAGCAGCTTCCTCTCGAGTGAGCAGTTCTTC.

This clonotype appeared once. The V call is TRBV10-3, the J call TRBJ2-3; 8 nucleotides align to TRBD2. The length of the CDR3 is 14 residues. The V gene's germline CDR1 is ENHRY and CDR2 SYGVKD. V lost 6 bases, J lost 4 bases, and 6 bases stayed unmatched. The CDR3 coding sequence is TGTGCCATCAGCCAGACTAGCGAGGCAGATACGCAGTATTTT. As protein: CAISQTSEADTQYF.

This clonotype was counted between two and nine times. The chain carries TRBV20-1 and TRBJ2-2, with 15 bases matching TRBD2. CDR1 is DFQATT, CDR2 SNEGSKA, per germline (reference sequence). This CDR3 has 22 residues. V was pared by 2 bases and J by 0 bases, with 16 bases of the junction left unmatched. This CDR3 is CSARTLIEGLAGGPANTGELFF. Here the CDR3 DNA reads TGCAGTGCTAGAACCCTGATAGAAGGACTAGCGGGAGGGCCGGCGAACACCGGGGAGCTGTTTTTT.